This T cell receptor beta chain was captured in a study of read filtering for tumor transcriptome and immune sequencing. At the level of the study: The cohort had some 17 men and approximately 13 women aged roughly 45 to 90, mean about 67 years.

From roughly 400 ng of RNA, a library with molecular barcoded alpha/delta and beta/gamma adaptors was made. MiXCR was run by TCRdb on the reads, yielding one entry per CDR3 protein. This table has tens of thousands of distinct CDR3 sequences, roughly 12% appearing once. This clonotype has ten or more counts. CDR3 length: 13 residues. Germline CDR1 DFQATT, CDR2 SNEGSKA (reference sequence). The V end was cut by 6 bases, the J end by 5 bases, with 17 bases between. The genes are TRBV20-1 and TRBJ2-7; D call uncertain. The material sequenced was a population of CD138-negative cells sorted from bone marrow. The source is a donor over 35 with multiple myeloma. In DNA form, the CDR3 reads TGCAGTGCCTCGCCCCGAACAGCGAACGAGCAGTACTTC. Amino acids: CSASPRTANEQYF.